This TCR beta chain was captured in a study of OX40 agonist ivuxolimab in advanced cancers. The study's findings and limits: At 0.1 to 3.0 mg/kg and by week 6, CD4+ and CD8+ T cells in the blood had expanded clonally.

The table lists this clone with a few counts. What it recognizes is unknown. Here immunoSEQ multiplex PCR was the method, and the copy in TCRdb shows in-frame clones only, minus some. The sample shows around 69,000 clones, approximately 86% of them seen only once. Germline loops: CDR1 SGHDN, CDR2 FVKESK. The CDR3 has 12 residues. V dropped 4 bases and J dropped 3 bases, with 1 base sitting between them. The sequences come from CD4+ or CD8+ T cells sorted from blood, collected in a trial of the OX40 agonist ivuxolimab. This chain uses TRBV14 with TRBJ2-6; D not resolved. This TCR was sampled from an adult with an advanced solid tumor such as melanoma, head and neck, liver or kidney cancer. CDR3 sequence reads: CASSLGANVLTF. The DNA of the CDR3 is TGTGCCAGCAGCCTTGGGGCCAACGTCCTGACTTTC.